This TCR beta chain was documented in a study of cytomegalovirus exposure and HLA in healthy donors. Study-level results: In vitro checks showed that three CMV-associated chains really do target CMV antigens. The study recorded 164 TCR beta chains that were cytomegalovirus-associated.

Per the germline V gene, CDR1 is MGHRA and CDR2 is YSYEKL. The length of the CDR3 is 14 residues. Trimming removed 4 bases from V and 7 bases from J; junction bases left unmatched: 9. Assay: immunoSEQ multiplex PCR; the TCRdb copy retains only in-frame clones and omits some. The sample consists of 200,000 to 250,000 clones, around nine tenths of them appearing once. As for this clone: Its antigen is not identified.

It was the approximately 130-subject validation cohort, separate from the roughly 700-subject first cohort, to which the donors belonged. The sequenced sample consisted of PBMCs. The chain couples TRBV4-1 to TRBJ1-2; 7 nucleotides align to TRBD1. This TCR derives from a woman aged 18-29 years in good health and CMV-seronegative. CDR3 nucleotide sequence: TGCGCCAGCAGCCTCCGACAGGGTGAAGTTGGCTACACCTTC. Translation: CASSLRQGEVGYTF.